In its sample, the clone carrying this TCR beta chain was seen a few times. Germline V CDR1 and CDR2: SGDLS, YYNGEE. CDR3 length: 15 amino acids. V lost 0 bases, J lost 8 bases, and 15 bases lay in between. This sample stems from a study of blood T cell repertoires in COVID-19. The wider study: There were acute and convalescent COVID-19 samples, and they came from the United States, Italy and Spain.

Original processing notes: Scientists estimated how many nucleated cells there were by amplifying reference gene primers. The repertoire was sequenced with immunoSEQ multiplex PCR; TCRdb's copy has only in-frame clones and lacks some. V and J calls and clone size are given by that table; D and trimming were obtained from the DNA. This sample has 150,000 to 200,000 clones, with roughly 88% found just once. Two negative PCRs, clearance, or symptom resolution had been documented for recovered Cohort 3 donors. This sequence was found in a man in his fifties or sixties who had recovered from COVID-19. The V gene is TRBV9, the J gene TRBJ2-1; weak D call: TRBD1 (6 bases). Sequenced input: PBMCs or T cells enriched from blood (not recorded which). The DNA for the CDR3 is TGTGCCAGCAGCGTAGGACAGCTATCAGGGGATGAGCAGTTCTTC. The encoded protein is CASSVGQLSGDEQFF.